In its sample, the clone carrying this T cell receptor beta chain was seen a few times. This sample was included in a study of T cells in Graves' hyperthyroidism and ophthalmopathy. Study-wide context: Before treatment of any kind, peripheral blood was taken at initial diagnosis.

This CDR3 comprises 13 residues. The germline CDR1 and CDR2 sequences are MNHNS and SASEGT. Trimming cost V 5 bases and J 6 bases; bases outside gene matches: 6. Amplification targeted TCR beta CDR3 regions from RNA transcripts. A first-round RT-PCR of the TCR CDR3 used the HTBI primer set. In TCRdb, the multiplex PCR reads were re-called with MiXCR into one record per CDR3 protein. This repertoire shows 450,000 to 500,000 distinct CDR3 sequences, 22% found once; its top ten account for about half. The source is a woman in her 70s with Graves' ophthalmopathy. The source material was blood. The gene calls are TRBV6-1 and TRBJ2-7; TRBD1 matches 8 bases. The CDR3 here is CASSLNRGFEQYF. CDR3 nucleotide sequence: TGTGCCAGCAGTCTGAACAGGGGGTTCGAGCAGTACTTC.